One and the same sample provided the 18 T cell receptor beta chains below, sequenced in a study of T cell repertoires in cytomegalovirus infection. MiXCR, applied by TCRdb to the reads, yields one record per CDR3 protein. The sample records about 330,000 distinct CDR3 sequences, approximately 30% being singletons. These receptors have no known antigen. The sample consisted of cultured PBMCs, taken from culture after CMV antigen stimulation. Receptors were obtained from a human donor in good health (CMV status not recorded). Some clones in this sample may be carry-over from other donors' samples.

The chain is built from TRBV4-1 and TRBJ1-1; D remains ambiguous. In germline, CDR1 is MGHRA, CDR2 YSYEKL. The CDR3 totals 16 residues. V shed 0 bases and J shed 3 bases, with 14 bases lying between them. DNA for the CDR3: TGCGCCAGCAGCCAAGAAGTGGGCAGGAGGGACACTGAAGCTTTCTTT. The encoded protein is CASSQEVGRRDTEAFF.

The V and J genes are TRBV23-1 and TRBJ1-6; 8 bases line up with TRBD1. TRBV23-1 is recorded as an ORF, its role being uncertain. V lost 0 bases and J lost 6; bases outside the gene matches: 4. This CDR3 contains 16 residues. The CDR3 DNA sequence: TGCGCCAGCAGTCAATCTCCGGGACAGGCTAATTCACCCCTCCACTTT. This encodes CASSQSPGQANSPLHF.

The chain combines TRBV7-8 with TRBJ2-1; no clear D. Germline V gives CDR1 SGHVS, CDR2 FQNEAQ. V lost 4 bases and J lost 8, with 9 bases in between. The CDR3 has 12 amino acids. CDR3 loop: CASSSLLHEQFF. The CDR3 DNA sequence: TGTGCCAGCAGCTCCCTTCTCCATGAGCAGTTCTTC. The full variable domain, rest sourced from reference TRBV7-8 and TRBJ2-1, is GAGVSQSPRYKVAKRGQDVALRCDPISGHVSLFWYQQALGQGPEFLTYFQNEAQLDKSGLPSDRFFAERPEGSVSTLKIQRTQQEDSAVYLCASSSLLHEQFFGPGTRLTVL.

This CDR3 reads CASSPGLAGPRNQETQYF. CDR3 DNA: TGTGCCAGCAGCCCGGGACTAGCGGGACCACGGAACCAAGAGACCCAGTACTTC. This chain uses TRBV11-2 with TRBJ2-5; TRBD2 matches 13 bases. Per germline, CDR1 SGHAT and CDR2 FQNNGV. CDR3 length: 18 amino acids. Trimming removed 5 bases from V and 0 bases from J; junction bases left unmatched: 9.

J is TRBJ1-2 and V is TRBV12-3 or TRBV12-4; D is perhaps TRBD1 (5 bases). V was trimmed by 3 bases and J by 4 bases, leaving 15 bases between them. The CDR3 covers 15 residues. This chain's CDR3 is CASSFEQGYSYGYTF. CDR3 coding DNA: TGTGCCAGCAGTTTCGAGCAGGGATATTCCTATGGCTACACCTTC.

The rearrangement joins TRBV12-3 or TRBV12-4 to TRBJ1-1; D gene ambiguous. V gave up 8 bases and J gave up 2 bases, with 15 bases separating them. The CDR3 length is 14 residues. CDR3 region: CASGTGGHNTEAFF. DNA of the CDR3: TGTGCCAGCGGCACCGGAGGTCATAACACTGAAGCTTTCTTT.

As DNA, the CDR3 is TGCGCCAGCAGCCAAGATTGGGCAGGGAAAGAGACCCAGTACTTC. This translates into CASSQDWAGKETQYF. The chain links TRBV4-3 to TRBJ2-5; perhaps TRBD1 as D (5 bases). V was pared by 0 bases and J by 3 bases, with 11 bases between. This CDR3 spans 15 amino acids. The germline V gene has CDR1 LGHNA and CDR2 YSLEER.

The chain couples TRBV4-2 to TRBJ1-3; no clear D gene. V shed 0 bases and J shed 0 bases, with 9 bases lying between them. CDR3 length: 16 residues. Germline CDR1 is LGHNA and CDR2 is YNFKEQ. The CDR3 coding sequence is TGTGCCAGCAGCCAAGAGCCGTTTAGCTCTGGAAACACCATATATTTT. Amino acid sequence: CASSQEPFSSGNTIYF.

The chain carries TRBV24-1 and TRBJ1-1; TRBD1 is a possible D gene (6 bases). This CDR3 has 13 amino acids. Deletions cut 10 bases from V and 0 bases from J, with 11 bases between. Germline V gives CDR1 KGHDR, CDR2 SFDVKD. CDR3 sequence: CATSGAMNTEAFF. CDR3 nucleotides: TGTGCCACTTCGGGGGCCATGAACACTGAAGCTTTCTTT.

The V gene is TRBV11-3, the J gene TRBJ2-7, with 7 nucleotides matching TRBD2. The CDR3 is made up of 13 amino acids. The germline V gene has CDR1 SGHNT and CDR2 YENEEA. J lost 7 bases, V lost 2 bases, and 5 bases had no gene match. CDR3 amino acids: CASSLRVSGEQYV. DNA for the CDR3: TGTGCCAGCAGCTTACGGGTTAGCGGGGAGCAGTACGTC.

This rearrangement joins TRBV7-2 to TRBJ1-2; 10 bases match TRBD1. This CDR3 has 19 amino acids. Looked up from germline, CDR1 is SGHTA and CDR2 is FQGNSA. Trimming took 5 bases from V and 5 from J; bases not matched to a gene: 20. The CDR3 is CASSPGRGRDRGAGYGYTF. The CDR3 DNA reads TGTGCCAGCAGCCCCGGGAGGGGACGGGACAGGGGTGCTGGGTATGGCTACACCTTC.

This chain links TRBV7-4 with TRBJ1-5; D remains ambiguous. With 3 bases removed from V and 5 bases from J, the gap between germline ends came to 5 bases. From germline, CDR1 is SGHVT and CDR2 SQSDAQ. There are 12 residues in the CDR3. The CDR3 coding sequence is TGTGCCAGCAGCTTGAGAGATCAGCCCCAGCATTTT. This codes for CASSLRDQPQHF.

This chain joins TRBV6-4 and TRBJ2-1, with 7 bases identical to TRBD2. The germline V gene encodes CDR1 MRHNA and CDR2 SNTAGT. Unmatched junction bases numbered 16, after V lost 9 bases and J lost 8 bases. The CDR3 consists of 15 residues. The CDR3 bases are TGTGCCAGGTACACGCAGGGCGGGAGTGGGGATGAGCAGTTCTTC. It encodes CARYTQGGSGDEQFF.

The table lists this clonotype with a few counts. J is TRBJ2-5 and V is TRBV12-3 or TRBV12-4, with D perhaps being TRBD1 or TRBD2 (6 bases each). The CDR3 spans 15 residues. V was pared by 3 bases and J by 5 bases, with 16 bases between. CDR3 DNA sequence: TGTGCCAGCAGTTTGAATTCCGGGGGCGCGGAGACCCAGTACTTC. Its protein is CASSLNSGGAETQYF.

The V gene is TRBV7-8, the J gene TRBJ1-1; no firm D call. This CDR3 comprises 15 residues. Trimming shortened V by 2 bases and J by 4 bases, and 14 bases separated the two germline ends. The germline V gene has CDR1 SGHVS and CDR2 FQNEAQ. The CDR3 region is CASSLILSGGTEAFF. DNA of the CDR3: TGTGCCAGCAGCTTAATTCTTAGCGGAGGCACTGAAGCTTTCTTT. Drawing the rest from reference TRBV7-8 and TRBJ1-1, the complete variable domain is GAGVSQSPRYKVAKRGQDVALRCDPISGHVSLFWYQQALGQGPEFLTYFQNEAQLDKSGLPSDRFFAERPEGSVSTLKIQRTQQEDSAVYLCASSLILSGGTEAFFGQGTRLTVV.

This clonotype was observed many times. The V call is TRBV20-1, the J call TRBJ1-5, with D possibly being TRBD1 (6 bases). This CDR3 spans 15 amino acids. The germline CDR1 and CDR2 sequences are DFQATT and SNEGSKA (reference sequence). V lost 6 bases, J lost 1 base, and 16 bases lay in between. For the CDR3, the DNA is TGCAGTGCGATGACAGGAGCCTTGAGCAATCAGCCCCAGCATTTT. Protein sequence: CSAMTGALSNQPQHF.

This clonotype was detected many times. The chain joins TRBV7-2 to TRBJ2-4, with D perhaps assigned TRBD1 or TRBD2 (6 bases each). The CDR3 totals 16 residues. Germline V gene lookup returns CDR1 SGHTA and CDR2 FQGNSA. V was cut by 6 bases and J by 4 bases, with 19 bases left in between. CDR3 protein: CASRNGGGGSKNIQYF. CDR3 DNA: TGTGCCAGCAGAAACGGGGGCGGAGGGTCAAAAAACATTCAGTACTTC.

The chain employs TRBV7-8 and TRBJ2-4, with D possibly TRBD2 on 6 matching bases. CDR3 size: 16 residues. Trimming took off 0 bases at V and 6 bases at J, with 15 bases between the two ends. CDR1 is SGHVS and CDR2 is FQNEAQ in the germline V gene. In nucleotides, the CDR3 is TGTGCCAGCAGCTTAGCGGGACTCCGGGCGGTAAACATTCAGTACTTC. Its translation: CASSLAGLRAVNIQYF.